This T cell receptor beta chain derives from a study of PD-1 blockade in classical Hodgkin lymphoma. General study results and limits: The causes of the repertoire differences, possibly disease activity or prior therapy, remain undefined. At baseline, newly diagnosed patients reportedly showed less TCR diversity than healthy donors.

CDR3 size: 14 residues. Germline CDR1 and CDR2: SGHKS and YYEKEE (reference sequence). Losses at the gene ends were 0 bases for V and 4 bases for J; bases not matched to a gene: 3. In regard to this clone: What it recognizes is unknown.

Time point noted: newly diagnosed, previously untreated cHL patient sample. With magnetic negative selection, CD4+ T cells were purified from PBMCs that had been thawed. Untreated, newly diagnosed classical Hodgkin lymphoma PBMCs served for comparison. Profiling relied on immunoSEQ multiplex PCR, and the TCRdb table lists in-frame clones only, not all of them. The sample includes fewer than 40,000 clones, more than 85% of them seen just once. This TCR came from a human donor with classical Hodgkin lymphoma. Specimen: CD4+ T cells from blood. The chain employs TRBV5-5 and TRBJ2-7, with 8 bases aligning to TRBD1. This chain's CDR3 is CASSLGTGTYEQYF. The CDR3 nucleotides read TGTGCCAGCAGCTTGGGGACAGGGACATACGAGCAGTACTTC.